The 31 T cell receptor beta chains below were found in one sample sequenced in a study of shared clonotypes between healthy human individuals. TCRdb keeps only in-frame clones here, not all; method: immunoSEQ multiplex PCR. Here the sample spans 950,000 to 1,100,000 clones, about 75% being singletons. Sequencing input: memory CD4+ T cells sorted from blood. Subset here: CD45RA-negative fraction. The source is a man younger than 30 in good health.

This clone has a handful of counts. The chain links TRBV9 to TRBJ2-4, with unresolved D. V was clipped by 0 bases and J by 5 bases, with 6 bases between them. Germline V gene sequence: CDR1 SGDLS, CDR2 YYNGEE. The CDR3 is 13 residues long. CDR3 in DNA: TGTGCCAGCAGCGTAGATCTAGAAAACATTCAGTACTTC. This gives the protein CASSVDLENIQYF.

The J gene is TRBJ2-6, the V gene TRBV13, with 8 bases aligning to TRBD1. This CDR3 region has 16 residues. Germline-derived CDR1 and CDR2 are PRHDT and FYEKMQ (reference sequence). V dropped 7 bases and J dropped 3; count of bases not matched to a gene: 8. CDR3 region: CASINQGALGANVLTF. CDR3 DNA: TGTGCCAGCATCAACCAGGGGGCGCTTGGGGCCAACGTCCTGACTTTC.

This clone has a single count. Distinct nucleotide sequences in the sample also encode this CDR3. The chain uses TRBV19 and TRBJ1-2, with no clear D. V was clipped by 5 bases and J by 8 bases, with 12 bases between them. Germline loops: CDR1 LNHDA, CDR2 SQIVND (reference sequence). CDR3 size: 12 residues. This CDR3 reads CASSSRNGGYTF. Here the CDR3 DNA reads TGTGCCAGTAGTTCTCGGAACGGAGGCTACACCTTC.

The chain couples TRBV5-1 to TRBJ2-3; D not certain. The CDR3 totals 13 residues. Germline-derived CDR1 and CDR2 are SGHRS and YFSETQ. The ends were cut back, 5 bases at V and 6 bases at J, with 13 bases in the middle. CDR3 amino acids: CASSEATQDTQYF. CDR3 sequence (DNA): TGCGCCAGCAGTGAGGCTACCCAGGATACGCAGTATTTT. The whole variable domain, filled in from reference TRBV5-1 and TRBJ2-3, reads KAGVTQTPRYLIKTRGQQVTLSCSPISGHRSVSWYQQTPGQGLQFLFEYFSETQRNKGNFPGRFSGRQFSNSRSEMNVSTLELGDSALYLCASSEATQDTQYFGPGTRLTVL.

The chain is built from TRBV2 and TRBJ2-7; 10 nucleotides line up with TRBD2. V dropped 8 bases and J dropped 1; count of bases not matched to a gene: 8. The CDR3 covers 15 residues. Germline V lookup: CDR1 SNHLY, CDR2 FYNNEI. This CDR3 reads CASLGETSGSYEQYF. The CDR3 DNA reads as TGTGCCAGCTTAGGGGAGACTAGCGGGTCCTACGAGCAGTACTTC. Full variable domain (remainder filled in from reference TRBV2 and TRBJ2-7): EPEVTQTPSHQVTQMGQEVILRCVPISNHLYFYWYRQILGQKVEFLVSFYNNEISEKSEIFDDQFSVERPDGSNFTLKIRSTKLEDSAMYFCASLGETSGSYEQYFGPGTRLTVT.

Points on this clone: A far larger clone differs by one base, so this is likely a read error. CDR3 in DNA: TGTGCCAGCAGCCCACAGGGGAACACCGGGGAGCTGTTTTTT. Its protein is CASSPQGNTGELFF. V usage is TRBV7-2 and J usage is TRBJ2-2; tentatively, D is TRBD1 (6 bases). The CDR3 has 14 amino acids. Germline V gives CDR1 SGHTA, CDR2 FQGNSA. V gave up 5 bases and J gave up 1 base, with 8 bases separating them.

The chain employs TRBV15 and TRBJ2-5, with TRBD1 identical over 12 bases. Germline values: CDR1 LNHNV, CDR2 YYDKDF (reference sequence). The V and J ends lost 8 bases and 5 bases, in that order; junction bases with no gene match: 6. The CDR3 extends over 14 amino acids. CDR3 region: CATLGQGARETQYF. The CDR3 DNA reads TGTGCCACCTTGGGACAGGGGGCACGGGAGACCCAGTACTTC.

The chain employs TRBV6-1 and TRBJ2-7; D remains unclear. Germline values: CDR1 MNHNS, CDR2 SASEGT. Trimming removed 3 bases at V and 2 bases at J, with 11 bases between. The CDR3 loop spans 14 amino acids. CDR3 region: CASSEGPGPYEQYF. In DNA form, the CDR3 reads TGTGCCAGCAGTGAGGGCCCTGGCCCCTACGAGCAGTACTTC.

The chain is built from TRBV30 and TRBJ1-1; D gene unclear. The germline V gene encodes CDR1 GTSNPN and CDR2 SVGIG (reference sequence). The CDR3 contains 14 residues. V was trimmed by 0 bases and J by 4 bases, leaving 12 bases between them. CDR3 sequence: CAWSVFVASTEAFF. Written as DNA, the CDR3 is TGTGCCTGGAGTGTCTTTGTGGCGAGCACTGAAGCTTTCTTT.

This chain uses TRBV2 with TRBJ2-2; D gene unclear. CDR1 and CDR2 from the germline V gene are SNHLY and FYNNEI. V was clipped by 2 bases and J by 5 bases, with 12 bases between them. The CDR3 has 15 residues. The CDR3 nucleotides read TGTGCCAGCAGTGAACGGGCGGATGGTACCGGGGAGCTGTTTTTT. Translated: CASSERADGTGELFF.

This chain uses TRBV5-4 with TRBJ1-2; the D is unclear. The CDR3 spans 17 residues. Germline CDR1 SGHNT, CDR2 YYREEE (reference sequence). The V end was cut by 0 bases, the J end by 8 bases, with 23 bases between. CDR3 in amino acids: CASSLDGVIGGFGGYTF. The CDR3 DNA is TGTGCCAGCAGCTTGGACGGGGTGATAGGAGGGTTCGGCGGCTACACCTTC.

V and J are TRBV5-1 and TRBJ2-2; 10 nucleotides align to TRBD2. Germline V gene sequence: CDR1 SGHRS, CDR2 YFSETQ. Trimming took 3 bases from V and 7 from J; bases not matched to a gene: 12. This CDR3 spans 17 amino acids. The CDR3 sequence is CASSSSGRAELGGELFF. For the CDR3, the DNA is TGCGCCAGCAGCTCAAGCGGGAGGGCCGAGTTGGGCGGGGAGCTGTTTTTT.

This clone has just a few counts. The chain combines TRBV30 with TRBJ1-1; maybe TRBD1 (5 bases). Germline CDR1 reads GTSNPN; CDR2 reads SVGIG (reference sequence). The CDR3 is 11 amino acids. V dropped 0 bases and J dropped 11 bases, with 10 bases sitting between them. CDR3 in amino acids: CAWSVAGRAFF. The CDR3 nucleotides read TGTGCCTGGAGTGTAGCAGGGAGGGCTTTCTTT.

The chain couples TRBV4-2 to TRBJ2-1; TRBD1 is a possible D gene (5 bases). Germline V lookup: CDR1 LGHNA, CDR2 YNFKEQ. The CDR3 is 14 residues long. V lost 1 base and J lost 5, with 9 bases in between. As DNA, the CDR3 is TGTGCCAGCAGCCAAGGAAGACAGCACAATGAGCAGTTCTTC. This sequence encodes CASSQGRQHNEQFF.

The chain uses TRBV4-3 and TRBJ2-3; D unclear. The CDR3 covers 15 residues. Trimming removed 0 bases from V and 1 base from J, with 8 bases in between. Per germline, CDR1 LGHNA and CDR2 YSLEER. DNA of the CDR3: TGCGCCAGCAGCCAAGATTATCAGGGCACAGATACGCAGTATTTT. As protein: CASSQDYQGTDTQYF.

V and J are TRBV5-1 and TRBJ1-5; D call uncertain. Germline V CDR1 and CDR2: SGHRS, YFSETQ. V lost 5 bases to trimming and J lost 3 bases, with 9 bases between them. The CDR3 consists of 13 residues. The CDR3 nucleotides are TGCGCCAGCAGTGAAGCTTTCAATCAGCCCCAGCATTTT. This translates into CASSEAFNQPQHF.

This CDR3 is CASSEQGMVNTEAFF. Here the CDR3 DNA reads TGTGCCAGCAGCGAACAGGGGATGGTGAACACTGAAGCTTTCTTT. The chain combines TRBV2 with TRBJ1-1, with TRBD1 matching 7 bases. The junction had 7 bases not matched to a gene; V was cut back by 6 bases and J by 0 bases. The CDR3 length is 15 residues. Germline loops: CDR1 SNHLY, CDR2 FYNNEI. The variable domain in full, completed from reference TRBV2 and TRBJ1-1, reads EPEVTQTPSHQVTQMGQEVILRCVPISNHLYFYWYRQILGQKVEFLVSFYNNEISEKSEIFDDQFSVERPDGSNFTLKIRSTKLEDSAMYFCASSEQGMVNTEAFFGQGTRLTVV.

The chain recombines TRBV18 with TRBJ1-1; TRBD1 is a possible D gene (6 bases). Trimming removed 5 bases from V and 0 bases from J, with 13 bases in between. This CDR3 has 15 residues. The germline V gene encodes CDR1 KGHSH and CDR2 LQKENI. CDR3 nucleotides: TGTGCCAGCTCAAGCAACAGGGACATGAACACTGAAGCTTTCTTT. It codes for CASSSNRDMNTEAFF.

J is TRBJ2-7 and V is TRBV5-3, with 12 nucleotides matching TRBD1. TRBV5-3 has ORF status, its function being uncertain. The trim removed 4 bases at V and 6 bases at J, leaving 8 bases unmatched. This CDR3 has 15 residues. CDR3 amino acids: CARSPERDRGLEQYF. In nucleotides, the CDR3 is TGTGCCAGAAGCCCTGAGAGGGACAGGGGGCTCGAGCAGTACTTC.

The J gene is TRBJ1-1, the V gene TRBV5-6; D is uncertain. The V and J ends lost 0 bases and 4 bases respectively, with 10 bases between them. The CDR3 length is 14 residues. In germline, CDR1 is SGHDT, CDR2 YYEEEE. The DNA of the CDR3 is TGTGCCAGCAGCTTGGAGTTAGGAGGCACTGAAGCTTTCTTT. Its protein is CASSLELGGTEAFF.

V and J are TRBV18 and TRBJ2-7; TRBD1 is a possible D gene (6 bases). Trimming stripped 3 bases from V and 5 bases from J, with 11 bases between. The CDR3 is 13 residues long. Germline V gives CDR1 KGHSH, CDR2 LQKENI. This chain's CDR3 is CASSPQGNDEQYF. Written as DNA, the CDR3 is TGTGCCAGCTCACCTCAGGGGAACGACGAGCAGTACTTC. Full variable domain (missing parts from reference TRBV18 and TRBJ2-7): NAGVMQNPRHLVRRRGQEARLRCSPMKGHSHVYWYRQLPEEGLKFMVYLQKENIIDESGMPKERFSAEFPKEGPSILRIQQVVRGDSAAYFCASSPQGNDEQYFGPGTRLTVT.

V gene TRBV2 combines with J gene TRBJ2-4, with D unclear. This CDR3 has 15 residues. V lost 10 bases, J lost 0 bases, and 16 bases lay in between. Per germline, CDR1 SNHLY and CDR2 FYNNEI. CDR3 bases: TGTGCCACCAAGACCGCGGCGGTAGCCAAAAACATTCAGTACTTC. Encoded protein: CATKTAAVAKNIQYF.

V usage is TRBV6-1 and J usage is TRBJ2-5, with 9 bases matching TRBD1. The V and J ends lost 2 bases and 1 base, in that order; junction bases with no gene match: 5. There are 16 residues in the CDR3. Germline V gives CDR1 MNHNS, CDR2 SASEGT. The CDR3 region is CASSEQIQGAQETQYF. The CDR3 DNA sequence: TGTGCCAGCAGTGAACAGATACAGGGGGCCCAAGAGACCCAGTACTTC.

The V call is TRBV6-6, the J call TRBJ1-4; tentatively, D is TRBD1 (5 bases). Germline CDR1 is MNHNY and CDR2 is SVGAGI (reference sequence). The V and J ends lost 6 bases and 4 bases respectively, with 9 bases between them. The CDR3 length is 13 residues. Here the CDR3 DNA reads TGTGCCAGCAGCGGGACGGTTAATGAAAAACTGTTTTTT. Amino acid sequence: CASSGTVNEKLFF.

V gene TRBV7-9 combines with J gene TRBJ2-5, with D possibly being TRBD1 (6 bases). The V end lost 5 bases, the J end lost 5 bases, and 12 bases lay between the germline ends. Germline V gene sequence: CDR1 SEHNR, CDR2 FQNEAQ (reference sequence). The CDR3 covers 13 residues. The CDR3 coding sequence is TGTGCCAGCAGCCGCAGTCAGGGGGAGACCCAGTACTTC. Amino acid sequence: CASSRSQGETQYF.

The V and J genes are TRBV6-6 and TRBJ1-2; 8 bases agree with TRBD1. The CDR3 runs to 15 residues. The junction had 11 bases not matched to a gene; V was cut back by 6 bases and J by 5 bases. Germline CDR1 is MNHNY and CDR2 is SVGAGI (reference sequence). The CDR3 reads CASSPGTGDRYGYTF. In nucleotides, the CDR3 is TGTGCCAGCAGCCCGGGGACAGGAGATCGGTATGGCTACACCTTC.

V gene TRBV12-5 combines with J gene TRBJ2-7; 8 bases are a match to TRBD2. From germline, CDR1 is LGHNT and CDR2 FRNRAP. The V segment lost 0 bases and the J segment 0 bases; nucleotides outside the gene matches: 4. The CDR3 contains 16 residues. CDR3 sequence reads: CASGLVSGSSSYEQYF. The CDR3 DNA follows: TGTGCTAGTGGTTTGGTAAGCGGGAGTTCCTCCTACGAGCAGTACTTC.

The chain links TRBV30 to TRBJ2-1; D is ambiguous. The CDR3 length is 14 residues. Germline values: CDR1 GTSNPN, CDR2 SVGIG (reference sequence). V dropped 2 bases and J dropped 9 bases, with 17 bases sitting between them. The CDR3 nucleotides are TGTGCCTGGAGTTGGGGTGATCGCATTTCTGAGCAGTTCTTC. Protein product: CAWSWGDRISEQFF. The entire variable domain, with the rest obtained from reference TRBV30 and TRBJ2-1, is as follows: SQTIHQWPATLVQPVGSPLSLECTVEGTSNPNLYWYRQAAGRGLQLLFYSVGIGQISSEVPQNLSASRPQDRQFILSSKKLLLSDSGFYLCAWSWGDRISEQFFGPGTRLTVL.

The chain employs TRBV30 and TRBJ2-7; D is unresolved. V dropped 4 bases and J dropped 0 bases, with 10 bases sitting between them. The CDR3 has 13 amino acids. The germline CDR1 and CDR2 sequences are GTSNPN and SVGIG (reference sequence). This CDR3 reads CAWTGLGSYEQYF. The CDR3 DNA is TGTGCCTGGACTGGTCTAGGCTCCTACGAGCAGTACTTC.

CDR3 in amino acids: CASSLVSRLDTDTQYF. Here the CDR3 DNA reads TGCGCCAGCAGCTTGGTGTCTAGGCTCGACACAGATACGCAGTATTTT. The chain combines TRBV5-1 with TRBJ2-3; no firm D call. The CDR3 is 16 amino acids. Trimming removed 0 bases from V and 2 bases from J, with 13 bases in between. Germline-derived CDR1 and CDR2 are SGHRS and YFSETQ.

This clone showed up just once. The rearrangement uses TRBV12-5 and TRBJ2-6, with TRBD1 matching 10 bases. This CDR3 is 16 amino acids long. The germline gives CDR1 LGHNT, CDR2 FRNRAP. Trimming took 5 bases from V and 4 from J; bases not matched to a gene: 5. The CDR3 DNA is TGTGCTAGTGGTCCGGGACAGGGGACGGGGGCCAACGTCCTGACTTTC. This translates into CASGPGQGTGANVLTF.